This T cell receptor (beta chain) is drawn from a study of breast tumors, draining lymph nodes, adjacent tissues. TCRdb itself ran the multiplex PCR reads through MiXCR, one entry per CDR3 protein. The sample includes approximately 140,000 distinct CDR3 sequences, approximately 29% of them seen just once. The lymph nodes were axillary draining lymph nodes from breast cancer patients. This CDR3 has 14 residues. Per the germline V gene, CDR1 is SGHVS and CDR2 is FNYEAQ. About this clonotype itself: Its antigen remains unknown. Since the CDR3 does not end with the conserved phenylalanine or tryptophan, this likely comes from a read error.

Study conclusions and caveats: Compared with basal-like, luminal-like tumors shared significantly more repertoire with nontumor tissue.

The source is a female donor with breast cancer. Some clones in this sample may be carry-over from other donors' samples. Sequencing was done on a sample of axillary lymph node tissue. The J gene is TRBJ2-5, the V gene TRBV7-6; the D is unclear. The CDR3 region has the DNA TGTGCCAACAGCTCGTCGATCGGAACGGAGACCCAGTACCTC. Translation gives CANSSSIGTETQYL.